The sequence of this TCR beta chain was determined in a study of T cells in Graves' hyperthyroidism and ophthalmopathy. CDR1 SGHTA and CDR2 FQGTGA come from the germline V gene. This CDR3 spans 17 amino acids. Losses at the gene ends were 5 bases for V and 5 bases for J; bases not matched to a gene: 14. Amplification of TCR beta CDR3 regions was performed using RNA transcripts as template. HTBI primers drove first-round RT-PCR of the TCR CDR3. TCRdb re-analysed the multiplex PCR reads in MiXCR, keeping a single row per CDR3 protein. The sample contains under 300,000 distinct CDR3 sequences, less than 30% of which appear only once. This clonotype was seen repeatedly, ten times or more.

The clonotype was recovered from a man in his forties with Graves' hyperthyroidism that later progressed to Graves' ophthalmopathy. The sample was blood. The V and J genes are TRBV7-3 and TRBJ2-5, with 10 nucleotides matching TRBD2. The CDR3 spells CASSAKGLAGVGETQYF. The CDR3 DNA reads TGTGCCAGCAGCGCAAAAGGGCTAGCGGGAGTTGGCGAGACCCAGTACTTC.